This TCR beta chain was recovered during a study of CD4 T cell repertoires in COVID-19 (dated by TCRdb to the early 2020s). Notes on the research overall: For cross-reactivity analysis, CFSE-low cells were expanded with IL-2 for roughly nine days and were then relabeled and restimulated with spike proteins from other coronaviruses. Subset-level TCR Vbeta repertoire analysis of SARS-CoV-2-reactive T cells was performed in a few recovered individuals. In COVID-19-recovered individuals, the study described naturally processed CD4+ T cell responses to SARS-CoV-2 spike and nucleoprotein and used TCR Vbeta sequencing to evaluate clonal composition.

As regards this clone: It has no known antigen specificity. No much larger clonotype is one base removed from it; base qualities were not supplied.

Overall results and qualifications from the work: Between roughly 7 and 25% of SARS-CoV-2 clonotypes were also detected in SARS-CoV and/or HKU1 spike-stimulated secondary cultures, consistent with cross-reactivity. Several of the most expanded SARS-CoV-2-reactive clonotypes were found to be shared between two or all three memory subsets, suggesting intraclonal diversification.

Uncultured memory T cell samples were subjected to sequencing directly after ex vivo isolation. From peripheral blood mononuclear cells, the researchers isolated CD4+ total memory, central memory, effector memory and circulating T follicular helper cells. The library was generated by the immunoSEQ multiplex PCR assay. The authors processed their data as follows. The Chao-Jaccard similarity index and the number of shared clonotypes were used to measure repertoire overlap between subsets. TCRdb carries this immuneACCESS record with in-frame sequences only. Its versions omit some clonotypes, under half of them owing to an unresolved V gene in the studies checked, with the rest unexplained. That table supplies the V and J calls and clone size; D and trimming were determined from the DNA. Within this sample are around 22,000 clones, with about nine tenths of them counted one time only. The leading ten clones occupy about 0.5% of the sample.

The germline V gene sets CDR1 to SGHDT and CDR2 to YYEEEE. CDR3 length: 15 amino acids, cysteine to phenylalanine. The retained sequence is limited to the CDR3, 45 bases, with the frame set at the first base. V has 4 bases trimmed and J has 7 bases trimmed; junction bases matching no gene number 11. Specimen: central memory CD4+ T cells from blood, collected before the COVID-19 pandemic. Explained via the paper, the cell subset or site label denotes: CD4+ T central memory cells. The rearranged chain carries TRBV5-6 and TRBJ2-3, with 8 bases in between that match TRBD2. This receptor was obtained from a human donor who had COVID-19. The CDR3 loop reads CASSPPGTSWNTQYF. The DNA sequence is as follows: TGTGCCAGCAGCCCCCCGGGGACTAGTTGGAATACGCAGTATTTT. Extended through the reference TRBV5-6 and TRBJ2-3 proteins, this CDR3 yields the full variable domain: DAGVTQSPTHLIKTRGQQVTLRCSPKSGHDTVSWYQQALGQGPQFIFQYYEEEERQRGNFPDRFSGHQFPNYSSELNVNALLLGDSALYLCASSPPGTSWNTQYFGPGTRLTVL.